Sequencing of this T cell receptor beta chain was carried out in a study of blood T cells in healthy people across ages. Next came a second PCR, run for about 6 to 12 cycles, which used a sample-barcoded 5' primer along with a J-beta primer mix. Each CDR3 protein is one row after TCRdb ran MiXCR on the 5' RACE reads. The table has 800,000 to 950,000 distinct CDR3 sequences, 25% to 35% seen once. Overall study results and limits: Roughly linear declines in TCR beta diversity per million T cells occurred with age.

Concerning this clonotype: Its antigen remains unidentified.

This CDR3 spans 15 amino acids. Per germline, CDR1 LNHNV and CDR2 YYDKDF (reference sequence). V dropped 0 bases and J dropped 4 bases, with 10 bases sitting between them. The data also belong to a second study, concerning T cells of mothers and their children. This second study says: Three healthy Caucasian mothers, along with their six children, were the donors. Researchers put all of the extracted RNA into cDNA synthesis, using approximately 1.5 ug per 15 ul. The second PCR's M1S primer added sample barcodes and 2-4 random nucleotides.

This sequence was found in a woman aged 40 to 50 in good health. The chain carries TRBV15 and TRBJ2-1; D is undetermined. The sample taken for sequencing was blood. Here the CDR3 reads CATSRDRTQYNEQFF. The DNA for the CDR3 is TGTGCCACCAGCAGAGATCGAACACAATACAATGAGCAGTTCTTC. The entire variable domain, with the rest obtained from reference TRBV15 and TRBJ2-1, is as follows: DAMVIQNPRYQVTQFGKPVTLSCSQTLNHNVMYWYQQKSSQAPKLLFHYYDKDFNNEADTPDNFQSRRPNTSFCFLDIRSPGLGDTAMYLCATSRDRTQYNEQFFGPGTRLTVL.